A single T cell receptor (beta chain) is shown here with its context. The sample belongs to a study of blood T cell repertoires in COVID-19. Study summary: There were acute and convalescent COVID-19 samples, and they came from the United States, Italy and Spain. The cDNA or gDNA used as material had been derived from T cells, B-cell-depleted T cells, or PBMCs.

The CDR3 covers 16 residues. The germline CDR1 and CDR2 sequences are GTSNPN and SVGIG (reference sequence). The V end lost 4 bases, the J end lost 1 base, and 17 bases lay between the germline ends. Original analysis: By means of reference gene primer amplification, nucleated cell counts were estimated. Only in-frame clones appear in the TCRdb table, and some are missing; sequencing was by immunoSEQ multiplex PCR. For V, J and clone size, that table is used; D and trimming come from the DNA. Among about 240,000 clones, roughly four fifths were seen once, and the ten largest hold 4%. This chain links TRBV30 with TRBJ1-3, with D perhaps TRBD1 (5 bases). The receptor's source is a man aged 45-65 years with acute or convalescent COVID-19. The source material was peripheral blood. The CDR3 region is CAWNRRTGLSGNTIYF. The CDR3 DNA reads TGTGCCTGGAACCGCCGTACAGGATTATCTGGAAACACCATATATTTT.